This entry lists 29 T cell receptor beta chains sequenced from one sample in a study of T cells expressing NK-cell markers (dated by TCRdb to the early 2020s). Receptor amplification or capture employed 5' RACE. The instrument was an Illumina HiSeq 2000. TCRdb reprocessed the raw reads; every CDR3 protein sequence is a single record, and DNA is not supplied. The sample table records over 150,000 distinct CDR3 sequences. The top ten hold around 20% of the sample. Sequenced input: blood T cells: a sorted CD56 or NKG2C T cell subset, CD4+ or CD8+ T cells, or bulk PBMC T cells (not recorded which). The receptors shown here come from a man aged 18-69 years in good health.

The genes are TRBV11-2 and TRBJ2-1; TCRdb gives TRBD1 as the D gene, but with no DNA this cannot be confirmed. CDR1 and CDR2 (germline): SGHAT, FQNNGV. The CDR3 runs 16 residues. The CDR3 is CASSWTGYNSYNEQFF.

The chain recombines TRBV4-1 with TRBJ2-5; the D call of TRBD2 rests on TCRdb alone, since no DNA is present to check it. The CDR3 spans 15 residues. Germline assignment: CDR1 MGHRA and CDR2 YSYEKL. The CDR3: CASSQEGGIQETQYF.

The chain uses TRBV7-9 and TRBJ1-1; the D gene TCRdb calls, TRBD1, cannot be checked with no DNA. This CDR3 is built from 16 residues. Germline CDR1 SEHNR, CDR2 FQNEAQ (reference sequence). CDR3 residues: CASSLEGRSPGTEAFF.

The chain recombines TRBV15 with TRBJ1-6. The CDR3 spans 17 residues. CDR1 and CDR2 from the germline V gene are LNHNV and YYDKDF (reference sequence). CDR3 protein: CATSRDLQSSYNSPLHF.

The chain recombines TRBV29-1 with TRBJ2-1. Germline V gene data show CDR1 as SQVTM and CDR2 as ANQGSEA. The CDR3 has 12 amino acids. The CDR3 region is CSPVNGYNEQFF.

The genes are TRBV5-6 and TRBJ2-5. The CDR3 is 14 amino acids. Per the germline V gene, CDR1 is SGHDT and CDR2 is YYEEEE. The CDR3 loop is CASSLLVGLETQYF.

This rearrangement joins TRBV7-8 to TRBJ2-1; TCRdb gives TRBD1 as the D gene, but with no DNA this cannot be confirmed. The germline CDR1 and CDR2 sequences are SGHVS and FQNEAQ. The CDR3 has 15 amino acids. The CDR3 spells CASSLGSGAGNEQFF.

V usage is TRBV10-3 and J usage is TRBJ2-1; no DNA is available, so the TRBD2 call from TCRdb remains unchecked. The CDR3 covers 17 residues. CDR1 is ENHRY, CDR2 SYGVKD, per germline. The CDR3 loop reads CAISVSPGLALYNEQFF.

CDR3 amino acids: CASSSQLSNQPQHF. The rearrangement uses TRBV7-9 and TRBJ1-5. Germline-derived CDR1 and CDR2 are SEHNR and FQNEAQ (reference sequence). The CDR3 is made up of 14 amino acids.

V usage is TRBV6-1 and J usage is TRBJ2-7. The germline V gene encodes CDR1 MNHNS and CDR2 SASEGT. The CDR3 extends over 13 amino acids. The CDR3 protein is CASSDLGANEQYF.

The rearrangement links TRBV6-2 or TRBV6-3 to TRBJ2-7; there is no DNA to check the TCRdb D call of TRBD1. CDR3 length equals 19 residues. Germline CDR1 and CDR2: MNHEY and SVGEGT. The CDR3: CASSHYPGFPALGFYEQYF.

The chain has TRBV7-2 and TRBJ2-5. CDR3 size: 13 residues. CDR1 is SGHTA, CDR2 FQGNSA, per germline. The CDR3 loop reads CASSTLNWETQYF.

The chain recombines TRBV5-5 with TRBJ2-7; TCRdb designates TRBD1, a call that cannot be tested without DNA. The CDR3 consists of 13 residues. Germline-derived CDR1 and CDR2 are SGHKS and YYEKEE (reference sequence). The CDR3 reads CASSFGAGGEQYF.

The gene calls are TRBV11-2 and TRBJ1-6. Per the germline V gene, CDR1 is SGHAT and CDR2 is FQNNGV. The CDR3 sequence is 16 residues long. CDR3 sequence: CASSFTGSSYNSPLHF.

The CDR3 here is CASERLAGLNEQFF. This rearrangement joins TRBV27 to TRBJ2-1; TCRdb's D call of TRBD2 is untestable without DNA. CDR3 size: 14 residues. Germline lookup yields CDR1 MNHEY and CDR2 SMNVEV (reference sequence).

The V call is TRBV14, the J call TRBJ2-2; the D call from TCRdb, TRBD1, cannot be confirmed without DNA. This CDR3 is built from 15 residues. CDR1 is SGHDN and CDR2 is FVKESK in the germline V gene. This CDR3 is CASSDQGAGIGELFF.

The V call is TRBV3-1, the J call TRBJ2-5. The V gene's germline CDR1 is LGHDT and CDR2 YNNKEL (reference sequence). This CDR3 has 17 amino acids. CDR3 sequence reads: CASSQDTVEPEQETQYF.

This chain joins TRBV5-5 and TRBJ2-7; the D call of TRBD1 rests on TCRdb alone, since no DNA is present to check it. Germline V gives CDR1 SGHKS, CDR2 YYEKEE (reference sequence). The CDR3 loop spans 14 amino acids. The chain's CDR3 is CASSPRDNPYEQYF.

The chain combines TRBV7-9 with TRBJ2-5; TCRdb picks TRBD1, but there is no DNA to check that call. The CDR3 is 16 amino acids. Per the germline V gene, CDR1 is SEHNR and CDR2 is FQNEAQ (reference sequence). This CDR3 is CASSGRTTGKQETQYF.

The V gene is TRBV4-1, the J gene TRBJ2-3; TCRdb calls TRBD1, which cannot be checked without DNA. Germline V gene lookup returns CDR1 MGHRA and CDR2 YSYEKL. The CDR3 consists of 14 residues. Here the CDR3 reads CASSQAGTADTQYF.

The rearrangement links TRBV5-6 to TRBJ1-2; without DNA, the TCRdb call of TRBD1 cannot be checked. The CDR3 consists of 14 residues. CDR1 and CDR2 from the germline V gene are SGHDT and YYEEEE. The CDR3 spells CASSSGQKYYGYTF.

J is TRBJ1-1 and V is TRBV20-1. Germline lookup yields CDR1 DFQATT and CDR2 SNEGSKA (reference sequence). The CDR3 spans 14 residues. CDR3 amino acids: CSARDLAANTEAFF.

V and J are TRBV19 and TRBJ1-2; TCRdb names TRBD1, which stays unverified in the absence of DNA. Germline-derived CDR1 and CDR2 are LNHDA and SQIVND (reference sequence). This CDR3 contains 14 residues. CDR3 sequence reads: CASSSTGFDYGYTF.

The chain has TRBV7-3 and TRBJ2-3; TCRdb's D gene call, TRBD2, goes unchecked for lack of DNA. The V gene's germline CDR1 is SGHTA and CDR2 FQGTGA. The CDR3 totals 18 residues. The CDR3 loop is CASSFRLAGGLESDTQYF.

This chain connects TRBV28 to TRBJ1-1; TCRdb lists TRBD1, though no DNA is available to test this call. Germline CDR1 reads MDHEN; CDR2 reads SYDVKM. The CDR3 consists of 15 residues. CDR3 in amino acids: CASSPGTVKNTEAFF.

The genes are TRBV6-1 and TRBJ1-2; TCRdb proposes TRBD1, but this gene call is untestable without DNA. CDR3 length: 13 amino acids. The germline V gene has CDR1 MNHNS and CDR2 SASEGT. CDR3 residues: CASSEILGAGYTF.

This chain connects TRBV5-5 to TRBJ1-4; absent DNA, TCRdb's TRBD1 call cannot be checked. The CDR3 has 16 amino acids. CDR1 SGHKS and CDR2 YYEKEE come from the germline V gene (reference sequence). The CDR3 spells CASSSPGTGTNEKLFF.

The J gene is TRBJ1-1, the V gene TRBV10-3; TCRdb lists TRBD1, though no DNA is available to test this call. The CDR3 spans 16 residues. The germline CDR1 and CDR2 sequences are ENHRY and SYGVKD. This CDR3 is CAIRGSGGVTHTEAFF.

The chain combines TRBV7-9 with TRBJ2-2. The germline V gene has CDR1 SEHNR and CDR2 FQNEAQ (reference sequence). There are 16 residues in the CDR3. The CDR3: CASSLVRGANTGELFF. Supplemented by reference TRBV7-9 and TRBJ2-2, the full variable domain reads DTGVSQNPRHKITKRGQNVTFRCDPISEHNRLYWYRQTLGQGPEFLTYFQNEAQLEKSRLLSDRFSAERPKGSFSTLEIQRTEQGDSAMYLCASSLVRGANTGELFFGEGSRLTVL.